The rows below give T cell receptor beta chains drawn from one sample of a study of T cell responses to AZD1222 COVID-19 vaccine. Sequencing was performed with immunoSEQ multiplex PCR; in TCRdb, only in-frame clones are kept and a portion is missing. The data contain about 120,000 clones, about 90% of them singletons. The source was peripheral blood, collected on day 0 of AZD1222 vaccination. These TCRs come from an adult in good health. The CDR3 runs from the conserved cysteine through the conserved F or W. A D gene is named only where the DNA matches it firmly. Clone size is stated in some rows and not others, as once, few, many or a class when expanded.

V: TRBV5-1; J: TRBJ2-7; size: once; D: NA; CDR3: CASSLGTSPYEQYF; DNA: TGCGCCAGCAGCTTAGGCACATCCCCCTACGAGCAGTACTTC
V: TRBV19; J: TRBJ1-1; size: NA; D: NA; CDR3: CASRKGTQNTEAFF; DNA: TGTGCCAGTAGAAAAGGGACACAGAACACTGAAGCTTTCTTT
V: TRBV6-5; J: TRBJ2-7; size: NA; D: NA; CDR3: CASSLRGGGYEQYF; DNA: TGTGCCAGCAGTCTTCGGGGAGGGGGCTACGAGCAGTACTTC
V: TRBV19; J: TRBJ2-2; size: NA; D: NA; CDR3: CASSSRQGPTGELFF; DNA: TGTGCCAGTAGTTCTAGGCAGGGCCCCACCGGGGAGCTGTTTTTT
V: TRBV5-1; J: TRBJ2-5; size: NA; D: NA; CDR3: CASSLARGETQYF; DNA: TGCGCCAGCAGCTTGGCCCGGGGAGAGACCCAGTACTTC
V: TRBV11-2; J: TRBJ1-3; size: NA; D: NA; CDR3: CASSLLSPSRGSSGNTIYF; DNA: TGTGCCAGCAGCTTACTCTCACCGTCTCGGGGGAGCTCTGGAAACACCATATATTTT
V: TRBV2; J: TRBJ1-2; size: once; D: NA; CDR3: CASSEEQGFNYGYTF; DNA: TGTGCCAGCAGTGAAGAACAGGGCTTTAACTATGGCTACACCTTC
V: TRBV7-3; J: TRBJ1-5; size: NA; D: TRBD1; CDR3: CASSSGTGRRPQHF; DNA: TGTGCCAGCAGTTCCGGGACAGGGAGGAGGCCCCAGCATTTT
V: TRBV24-1; J: TRBJ2-5; size: NA; D: TRBD2; CDR3: CATSEGVAGVWETQYF; DNA: TGTGCCACCAGTGAGGGGGTAGCGGGGGTTTGGGAGACCCAGTACTTC
V: TRBV5-6; J: TRBJ2-7; size: NA; D: NA; CDR3: CASSGWGHEQYF; DNA: TGTGCCAGCAGCGGGTGGGGCCACGAGCAGTACTTC